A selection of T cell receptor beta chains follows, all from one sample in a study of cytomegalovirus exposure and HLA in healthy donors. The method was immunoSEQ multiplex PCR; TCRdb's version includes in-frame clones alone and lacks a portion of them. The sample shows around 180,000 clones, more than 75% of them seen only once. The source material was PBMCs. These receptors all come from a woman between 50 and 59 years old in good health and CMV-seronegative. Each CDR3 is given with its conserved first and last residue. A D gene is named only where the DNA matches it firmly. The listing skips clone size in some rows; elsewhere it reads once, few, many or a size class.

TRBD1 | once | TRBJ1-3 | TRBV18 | TGTGCCAGCTCACCGGACAGGCCCTCTGGAAACACCATATATTTT | CASSPDRPSGNTIYF
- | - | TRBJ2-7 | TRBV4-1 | TGCGCCAGCAGCCAAGACAACAGTTTCTACGAGCAGTACTTC | CASSQDNSFYEQYF
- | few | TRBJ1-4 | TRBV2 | TGTGCCAGCAGGGCAGAAAAACTGTTTTTT | CASRAEKLFF
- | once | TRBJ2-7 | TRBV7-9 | TGTGCCAGCAGCTTAGATCCACTCTACGAGCAGTACTTC | CASSLDPLYEQYF
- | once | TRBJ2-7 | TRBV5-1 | TGCGCCACCCAAATCTACGAGCAGTACTTC | CATQIYEQYF
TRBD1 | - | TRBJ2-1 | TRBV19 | TGTGCCAGTAGTATTAGGGGGCTCAACAATGAGCAGTTCTTC | CASSIRGLNNEQFF
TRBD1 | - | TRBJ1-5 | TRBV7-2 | TGTGCCAGCAGTTCCGGGACAGGAAGAAATAGCAATCAGCCCCAGCATTTT | CASSSGTGRNSNQPQHF
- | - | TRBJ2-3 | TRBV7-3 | TGTGCCAGCAGCCCCGAAGGAGGCAGGGGAATGGCGTTAGATACGCAGTATTTT | CASSPEGGRGMALDTQYF
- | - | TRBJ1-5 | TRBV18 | TGTGCCAGCTCACCTAGGGGAAGCAATCAGCCCCAGCATTTT | CASSPRGSNQPQHF
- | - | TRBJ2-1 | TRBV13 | TGTGCCAGCAGCTTAGAGGGACTCCCTCCTTACAATGAGCAGTTCTTC | CASSLEGLPPYNEQFF
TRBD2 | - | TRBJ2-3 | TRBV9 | TGTGCCAGCAGCGGCAGCGGGGGGAGCACAGATACGCAGTATTTT | CASSGSGGSTDTQYF
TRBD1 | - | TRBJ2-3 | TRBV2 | TGTGCCAGCAGTCTACGGACAGGGGAAGTAGATACGCAGTATTTT | CASSLRTGEVDTQYF
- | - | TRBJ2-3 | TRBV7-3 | TGTTCCAGCAGCTTAGGGGGGGGACGCACAGATACGCAGTATTTT | CSSSLGGGRTDTQYF
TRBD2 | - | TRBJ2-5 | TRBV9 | TGTGCCAGCAGCGTGGGCGGGGGAGCACAAGAGACCCAGTACTTC | CASSVGGGAQETQYF
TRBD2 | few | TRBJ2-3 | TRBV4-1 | TGCGCCAGCAGCCAAGAAGGGACTAGCGGGCTTAGCACAGATACGCAGTATTTT | CASSQEGTSGLSTDTQYF
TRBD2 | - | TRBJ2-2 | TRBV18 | TGTGCCAGCTCACCGATGACTAGCGGGAGGGCCGGGGACACCGGGGAGCTGTTTTTT | CASSPMTSGRAGDTGELFF
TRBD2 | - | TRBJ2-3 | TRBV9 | TGTGCCAGCAGCGTACGAGCGGGGGCCACAGATACGCAGTATTTT | CASSVRAGATDTQYF
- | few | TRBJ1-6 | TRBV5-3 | TGTGCCAGAAGCTTCGGGGAAGGTCCCAATTCACCCCTCCACTTT | CARSFGEGPNSPLHF
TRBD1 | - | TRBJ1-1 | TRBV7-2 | TGTGCCAGCAGCTTAGCGAACGGACAGGGGGCGCCGGCTCTAAGACGGAACGCTGAAGCTTTCTTT | CASSLANGQGAPALRRNAEAFF
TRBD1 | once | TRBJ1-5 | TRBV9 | TGTGCCAGCAGCGCAGGGGGCCTCAATCAGCCCCAGCATTTT | CASSAGGLNQPQHF
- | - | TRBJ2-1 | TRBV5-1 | TGCGCCAGCAGCTTGTTCGCCGGGAGCTCCTACAATGAGCAGTTCTTC | CASSLFAGSSYNEQFF
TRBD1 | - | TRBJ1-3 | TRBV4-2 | TGTGCCAGCAGCTTGGGACAGGGCTCTGGAAACACCATATATTTT | CASSLGQGSGNTIYF
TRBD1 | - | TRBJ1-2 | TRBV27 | TGTGCCAGCAGTTTATCGGGACAGGGGTATGGCTACACCTTC | CASSLSGQGYGYTF
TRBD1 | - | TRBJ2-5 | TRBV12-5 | TGTGCTAGTGGTACAGGGGACGGAGAGACCCAGTACTTC | CASGTGDGETQYF
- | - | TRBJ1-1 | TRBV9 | TGTGCCAGCAGCGTAGCTGGGAGGGGGGCGGTGAACACTGAAGCTTTCTTT | CASSVAGRGAVNTEAFF
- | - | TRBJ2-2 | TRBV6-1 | TGTGCCAGCACCCCCCCCAATACCGGGGAGCTGTTTTTT | CASTPPNTGELFF
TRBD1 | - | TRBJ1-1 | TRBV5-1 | TGCGCCAGCAGACTGGACAGGGGACGGGGGACTGAAGCTTTCTTT | CASRLDRGRGTEAFF
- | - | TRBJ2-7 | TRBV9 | TGTGCCAGCAGCGTCTTAGGGAGCTCCTACGAGCAGTACTTC | CASSVLGSSYEQYF
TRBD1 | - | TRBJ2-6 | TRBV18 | TGTGCCAGCTCACGAACAGGGGGCTTTGGGGCCAACGTCCTGACTTTC | CASSRTGGFGANVLTF
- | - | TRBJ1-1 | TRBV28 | TGTGCCAGCCGTAGAGGATGGACTGAAGCTTTCTTT | CASRRGWTEAFF
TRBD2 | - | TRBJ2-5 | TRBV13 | TGTGCCAGCAGCTTTAGCGGGGGGGAAGAGACCCAGTACTTC | CASSFSGGEETQYF
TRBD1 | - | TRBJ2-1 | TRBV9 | TGTGCCAGCAGCGCCACAGGGGGCTCCTACAATGAGCAGTTCTTC | CASSATGGSYNEQFF
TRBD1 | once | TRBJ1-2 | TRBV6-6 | TGTGCCAGCAGGGAAACCGGGACAGGGGTCTATGGCTACACCTTC | CASRETGTGVYGYTF
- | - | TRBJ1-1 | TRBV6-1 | TGTGCCAGCAGAACAGGGTTCGACTCCACTGAAGCTTTCTTT | CASRTGFDSTEAFF
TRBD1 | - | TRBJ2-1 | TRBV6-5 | TGTGCCAGCAGAAGTGACAGGGGGCCAGGCAATGAGCAGTTCTTC | CASRSDRGPGNEQFF
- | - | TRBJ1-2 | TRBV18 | TGTGCCAGCTCACCTGAAACGAGTCCTAACTATGGCTACACCTTC | CASSPETSPNYGYTF
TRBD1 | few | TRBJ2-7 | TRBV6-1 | TGTGCCAGCCAATGGGACAGGGGGCGCGAGCAGTACTTC | CASQWDRGREQYF
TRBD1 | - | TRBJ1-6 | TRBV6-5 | TGTGCCAGCAGTTCCCGACAGGGTGGGAATTCACCCCTCCACTTT | CASSSRQGGNSPLHF
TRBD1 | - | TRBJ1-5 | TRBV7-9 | TGTTCCAGCAGCTCTGGGGTAGGGACAGGACGCAATCAGCCCCAGCATTTT | CSSSSGVGTGRNQPQHF
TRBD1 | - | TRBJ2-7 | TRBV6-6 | TGTGCCAGCAGCCCTTCGACAGGGGCCTACGAGCAGTACTTC | CASSPSTGAYEQYF
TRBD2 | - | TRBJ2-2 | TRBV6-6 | TGTGCCAGCACAGGGACGCGGGGGGCCGGGGAGCTGTTTTTT | CASTGTRGAGELFF
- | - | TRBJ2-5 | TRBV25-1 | TGTGCCAGCAGTGAGTATGGGAGGAAGATAGAGACCCAGTACTTC | CASSEYGRKIETQYF
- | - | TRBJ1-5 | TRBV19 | TGTGCCAGTAGTATAGTCGAGGGCCTATATAGCAATCAGCCCCAGCATTTT | CASSIVEGLYSNQPQHF
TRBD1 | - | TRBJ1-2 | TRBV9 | TGTGCCAGCAGCCCCCAAAGTTGGAGGGGGCGGGATGGCTACACCTTC | CASSPQSWRGRDGYTF
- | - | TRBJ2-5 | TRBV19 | TGTGCCAGTAGTTTGGGAGGGGGATGGGAGACCCAGTACTTC | CASSLGGGWETQYF
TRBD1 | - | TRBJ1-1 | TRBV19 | TGTGCCAGCCTAAAAACAGGGGTGAGCACTGAAGCTTTCTTT | CASLKTGVSTEAFF
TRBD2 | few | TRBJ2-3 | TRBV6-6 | TGTGCCAGCACCATAGCGGGGAAGGCAGATACGCAGTATTTT | CASTIAGKADTQYF
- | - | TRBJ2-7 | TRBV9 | TGTGCCAGCAGCGTAGATCAGGCTTCCGCCTCCTACGAGCAGTACTTC | CASSVDQASASYEQYF